A selection of T cell receptor beta chains follows, all from one sample in a study of T cell responses to AZD1222 COVID-19 vaccine. Here immunoSEQ multiplex PCR was the method, and the copy in TCRdb shows in-frame clones only, minus some. The sample lists about 81,000 clones, 75% to 95% occurring once. This specimen was peripheral blood, taken 28 days after the second AZD1222 dose. Receptors were obtained from an adult who received the AZD1222 COVID-19 vaccine. The conserved cysteine and the conserved F or W are not part of the CDR3 here. Where a row states a size, it is once, few, many or the class of an expanded clone; other rows omit it.

len,abundance,j_gene,v_gene,CDR3aa
9,-,TRBJ2-1,TRBV7-6,ASSNYNEQF
12,-,TRBJ1-1,TRBV7-2,ASSLVKSVTEAF
9,-,TRBJ1-2,TRBV6-5,ASTRDYGYT
9,-,TRBJ2-7,TRBV2,ASSGAYEQY
13,-,TRBJ2-7,TRBV2,ASSEGLADSYEQY
10,-,TRBJ2-1,TRBV5-1,ASSLGGNEQF
15,-,TRBJ2-5,TRBV14,ASSQDLGSLVLETQY
12,-,TRBJ1-4,TRBV5-5,ASSLRVVNEKLF
13,-,TRBJ2-1,TRBV5-1,ASSSGTSTGNEQF
14,-,TRBJ2-1,TRBV9,ASSLIAGVGYNEQF
10,-,TRBJ2-7,TRBV2,ASLDLSYEQY
13,-,TRBJ1-5,TRBV9,ASSATGGGSQPQH
10,-,TRBJ1-2,TRBV29-1,SVLVTAYGYT
12,-,TRBJ1-6,TRBV4-2,ASRGGDGNSPLH
11,-,TRBJ1-2,TRBV11-2,ASSLVQGYGYT
13,-,TRBJ1-3,TRBV5-1,ASSVERGPGNTIY
13,-,TRBJ1-2,TRBV15,ATSSGPHNRGGYT
11,few,TRBJ2-1,TRBV19,ASSSDYGNEQF
15,-,TRBJ2-3,TRBV28,ASSPLGGLAGGDTQY
13,-,TRBJ1-4,TRBV30,AWSRLTGGDEKLF
10,-,TRBJ1-4,TRBV7-8,ASSLYGEKLF
14,few,TRBJ1-2,TRBV7-9,ASSHGTGGSFYGYT
10,-,TRBJ1-2,TRBV5-1,ASSIPSGGYT
12,few,TRBJ2-2,TRBV7-2,ASSRGHISGELF
12,-,TRBJ2-7,TRBV4-1,ASSQNGQTEEKY
13,-,TRBJ1-1,TRBV2,ASSGDRGSSAEAF
13,-,TRBJ1-4,TRBV18,ASSPYGGANEKLF
11,-,TRBJ2-1,TRBV28,ASGLNSYNEQF
12,-,TRBJ2-7,TRBV28,ASIGTGGFYEQY
14,-,TRBJ1-5,TRBV6-5,ASSYGRFTGGQPQH
11,-,TRBJ1-5,TRBV10-1,ASSDNSNQPQH
10,-,TRBJ2-7,TRBV27,ASRHRSYEQY
14,once,TRBJ1-4,TRBV5-1,ASTRDSWSSNEKLF
13,-,TRBJ2-7,TRBV5-1,ASSIDRPNTGEQY
12,once,TRBJ2-7,TRBV7-3,ASSFRGNEYEQY
12,-,TRBJ2-3,TRBV29-1,SVEGTSDTDTQY
7,-,TRBJ2-1,TRBV27,ASRYEQF
11,-,TRBJ1-5,TRBV2,AGKSGSNQPQH
14,-,TRBJ2-3,TRBV5-1,ASTRGSGGPGDTQY
11,-,TRBJ2-1,TRBV2,ASNADAGVEQF
15,-,TRBJ2-7,TRBV13,ASSSVRDRTRGGEQY
16,-,TRBJ2-2,TRBV24-1,ATSDFHSSGSNTGELF
12,-,TRBJ1-4,TRBV5-1,ASSRGLGNEKLF
13,-,TRBJ2-7,TRBV6-2/TRBV6-3,ASSSGASGGYEQY
13,-,TRBJ1-1,TRBV2,ASSGPTRLGTEAF
11,-,TRBJ2-7,TRBV6-5,ASRPTGGYEQY
12,-,TRBJ2-3,TRBV7-9,ASSLALRTDTQY
12,-,TRBJ1-5,TRBV6-6,ASSYDRADQPQH
11,-,TRBJ1-1,TRBV9,ASSVAQGTEAF
14,-,TRBJ2-7,TRBV4-1,ASSQGRNGPPFEQY
14,-,TRBJ2-7,TRBV5-6,ASSWGTSGMRDEQY
15,-,TRBJ2-1,TRBV2,ASSRTPLAESYNEQF
11,-,TRBJ2-7,TRBV30,AWAAGTHYEQY